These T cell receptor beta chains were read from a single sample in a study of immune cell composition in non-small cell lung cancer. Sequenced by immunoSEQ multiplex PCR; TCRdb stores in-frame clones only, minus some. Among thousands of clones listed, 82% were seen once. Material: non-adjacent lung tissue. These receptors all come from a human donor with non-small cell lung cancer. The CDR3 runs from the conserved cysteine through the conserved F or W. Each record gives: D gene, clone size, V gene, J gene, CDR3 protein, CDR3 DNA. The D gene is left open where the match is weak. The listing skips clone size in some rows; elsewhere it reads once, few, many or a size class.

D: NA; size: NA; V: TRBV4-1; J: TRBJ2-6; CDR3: CASSQTTGSGANVLTF; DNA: TGCGCCAGCAGCCAAACTACAGGGTCTGGGGCCAACGTCCTGACTTTC
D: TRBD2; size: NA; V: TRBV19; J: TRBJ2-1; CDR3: CASSIQLAGGNEQFF; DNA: TGTGCCAGTAGTATACAACTAGCGGGAGGCAATGAGCAGTTCTTC
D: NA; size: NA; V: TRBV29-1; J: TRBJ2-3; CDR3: CSVERGVRTDTQYF; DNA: TGCAGCGTTGAACGGGGTGTGAGGACAGATACGCAGTATTTT
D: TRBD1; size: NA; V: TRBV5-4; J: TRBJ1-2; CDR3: CASSQTGVGGYTF; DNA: TGTGCCAGCAGCCAGACAGGGGTGGGAGGCTACACCTTC
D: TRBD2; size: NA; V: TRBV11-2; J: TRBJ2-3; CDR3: CASSPHKAGMSTDTQYF; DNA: TGTGCCAGCAGCCCGCACAAAGCGGGAATGAGCACAGATACGCAGTATTTT
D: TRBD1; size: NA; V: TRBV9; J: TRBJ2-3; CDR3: CASSVGGGDRVGSMTDTQYF; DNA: TGTGCCAGCAGCGTAGGAGGGGGGGACAGGGTAGGATCTATGACAGATACGCAGTATTTT
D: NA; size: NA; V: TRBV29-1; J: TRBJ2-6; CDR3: CSVFRDSGANVLTF; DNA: TGCAGCGTTTTTAGAGACTCTGGGGCCAACGTCCTGACTTTC
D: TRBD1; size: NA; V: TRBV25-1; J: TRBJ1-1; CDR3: CASSEDRLMNTEAFF; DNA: TGTGCCAGCAGTGAGGACAGGCTCATGAACACTGAAGCTTTCTTT
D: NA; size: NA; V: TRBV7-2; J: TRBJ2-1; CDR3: CASSLRTGYRIDEQFF; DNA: TGTGCCAGCAGCTTACGAACAGGGTATCGTATCGATGAGCAGTTCTTC
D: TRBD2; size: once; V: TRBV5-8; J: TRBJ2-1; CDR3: CASSSLAGADNEQFF; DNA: TGTGCCAGCAGCTCACTAGCGGGGGCTGACAATGAGCAGTTCTTC
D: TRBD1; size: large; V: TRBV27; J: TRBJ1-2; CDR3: CASSLRSDRGYGYTF; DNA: TGTGCCAGCAGTTTACGATCGGACAGGGGTTATGGCTACACCTTC
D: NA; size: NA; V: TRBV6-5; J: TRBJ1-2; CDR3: CASSYSITSGYGYTF; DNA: TGTGCCAGCAGTTACTCGATTACTTCAGGATATGGCTACACCTTC
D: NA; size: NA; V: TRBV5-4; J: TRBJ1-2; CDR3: CASSYAGNGYTF; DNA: TGTGCCAGCAGCTACGCAGGGAATGGCTACACCTTC
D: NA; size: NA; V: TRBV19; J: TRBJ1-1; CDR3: CASTTGRGGTEAFF; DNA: TGTGCCAGTACCACAGGGAGAGGAGGAACTGAAGCTTTCTTT
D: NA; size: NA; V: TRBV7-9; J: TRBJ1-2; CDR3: CASSPGQPPYGYTF; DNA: TGTGCCAGCAGTCCCGGACAGCCCCCTTATGGCTACACCTTC
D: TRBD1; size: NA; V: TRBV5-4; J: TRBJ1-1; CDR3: CASSWDRGTEAFF; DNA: TGTGCCAGCAGCTGGGACAGGGGCACTGAAGCTTTCTTT
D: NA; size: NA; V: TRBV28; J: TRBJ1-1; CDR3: CASSLSNHEAFF; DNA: TGTGCCAGCAGTTTGTCCAATCATGAAGCTTTCTTT
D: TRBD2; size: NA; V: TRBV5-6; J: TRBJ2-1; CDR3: CASSLGLSGAYNEQFF; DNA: TGTGCCAGCAGCTTGGGTCTTAGCGGGGCCTACAATGAGCAGTTCTTC
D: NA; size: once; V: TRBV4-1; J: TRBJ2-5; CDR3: CASSSKPRMGQGETQYF; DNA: TGCGCCAGCAGCTCCAAGCCTAGAATGGGGCAGGGGGAGACCCAGTACTTC
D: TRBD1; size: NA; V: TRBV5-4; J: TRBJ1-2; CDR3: CASSVGQPSYGYTF; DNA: TGTGCCAGCAGCGTGGGACAGCCGAGCTATGGCTACACCTTC
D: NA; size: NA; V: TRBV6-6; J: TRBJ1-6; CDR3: CASSYGGRVDSPLHF; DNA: TGTGCCAGCAGTTACGGAGGTCGGGTGGATTCACCCCTCCACTTT
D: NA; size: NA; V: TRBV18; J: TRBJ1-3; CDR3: CASSQQDSGNTIYF; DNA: TGTGCCAGCTCACAACAGGACTCTGGAAACACCATATATTTT
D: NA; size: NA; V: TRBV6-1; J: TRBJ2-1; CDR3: CASSEAGGYNEQFF; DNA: TGTGCCAGCAGTGAGGCAGGAGGTTACAATGAGCAGTTCTTC